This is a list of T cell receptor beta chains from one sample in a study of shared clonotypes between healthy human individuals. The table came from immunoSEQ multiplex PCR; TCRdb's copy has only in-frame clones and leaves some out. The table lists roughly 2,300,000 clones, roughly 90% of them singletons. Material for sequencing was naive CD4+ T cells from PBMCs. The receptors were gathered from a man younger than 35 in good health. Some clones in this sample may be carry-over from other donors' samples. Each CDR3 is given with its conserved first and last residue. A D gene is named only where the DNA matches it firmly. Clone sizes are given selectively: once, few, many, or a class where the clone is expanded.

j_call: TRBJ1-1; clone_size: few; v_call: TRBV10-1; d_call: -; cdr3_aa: CASSEREDTEAFF; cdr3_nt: TGCGCCAGCAGTGAAAGGGAGGACACTGAAGCTTTCTTT
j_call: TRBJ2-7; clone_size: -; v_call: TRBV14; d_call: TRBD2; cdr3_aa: CASSPLPAGGPYEQYF; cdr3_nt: TGTGCCAGCAGCCCGCTTCCGGCGGGGGGCCCCTACGAGCAGTACTTC
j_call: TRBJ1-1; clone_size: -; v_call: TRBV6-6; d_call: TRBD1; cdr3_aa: CASSSAGQGGLAFF; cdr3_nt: TGTGCCAGCAGTTCGGCCGGACAGGGTGGGTTAGCTTTCTTT
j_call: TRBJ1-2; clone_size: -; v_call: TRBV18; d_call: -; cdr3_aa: CASSEILALSGYTF; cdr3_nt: TGTGCCAGCTCCGAAATTTTAGCCTTGTCCGGCTACACCTTC
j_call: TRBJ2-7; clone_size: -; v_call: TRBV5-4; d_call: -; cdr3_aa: CASSLSGLSYYEQYF; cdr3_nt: TGTGCCAGCAGCTTGTCCGGCCTATCTTATTACGAGCAGTACTTC
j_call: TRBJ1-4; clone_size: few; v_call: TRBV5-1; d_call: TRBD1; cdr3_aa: CASKIDRVTNEKLFF; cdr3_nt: TGCGCCAGCAAGATAGACAGGGTTACTAATGAAAAACTGTTTTTT
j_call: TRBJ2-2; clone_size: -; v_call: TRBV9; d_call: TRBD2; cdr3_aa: CASSVGGSGTGELFF; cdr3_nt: TGTGCCAGCAGCGTAGGCGGGAGTGGCACCGGGGAGCTGTTTTTT
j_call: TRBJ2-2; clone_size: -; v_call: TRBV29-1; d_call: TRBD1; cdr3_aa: CSVEAGQGTGELFF; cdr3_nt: TGCAGCGTTGAGGCGGGACAGGGAACCGGGGAGCTGTTTTTT
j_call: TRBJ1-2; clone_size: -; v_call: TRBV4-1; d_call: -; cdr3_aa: CASSSPQGFNYGYTF; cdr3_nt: TGCGCCAGCAGCAGCCCACAGGGATTCAACTATGGCTACACCTTC
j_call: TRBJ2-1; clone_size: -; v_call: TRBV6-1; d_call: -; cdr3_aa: CASIQYGLYNEQFF; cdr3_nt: TGTGCCAGCATCCAATACGGCCTATACAATGAGCAGTTCTTC
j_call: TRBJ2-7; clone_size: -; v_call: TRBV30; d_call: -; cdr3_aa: CAWSVIRGGEQYF; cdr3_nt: TGTGCCTGGAGTGTCATCAGGGGGGGCGAGCAGTACTTC
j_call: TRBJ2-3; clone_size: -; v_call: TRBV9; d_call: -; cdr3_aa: CASSVVDRTDTQYF; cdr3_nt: TGTGCCAGCAGCGTAGTTGACAGAACAGATACGCAGTATTTT
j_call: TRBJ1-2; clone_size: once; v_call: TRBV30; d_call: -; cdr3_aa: CAWSVGADYGYTF; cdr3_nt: TGTGCCTGGAGTGTTGGGGCGGACTATGGCTACACCTTC
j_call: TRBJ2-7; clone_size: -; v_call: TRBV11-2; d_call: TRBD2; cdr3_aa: CASSQAYLGLAAYEQYF; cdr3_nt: TGTGCCAGCAGCCAAGCCTATTTAGGACTAGCGGCCTACGAGCAGTACTTC
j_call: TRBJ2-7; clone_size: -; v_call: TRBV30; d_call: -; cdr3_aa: CAWSERWGGFYEQYF; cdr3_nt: TGTGCCTGGAGCGAGAGGTGGGGTGGGTTTTACGAGCAGTACTTC
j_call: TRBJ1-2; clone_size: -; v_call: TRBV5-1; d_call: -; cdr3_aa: CASSLEAFNFLGGYTF; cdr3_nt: TGCGCCAGCAGCTTGGAAGCTTTTAACTTCTTGGGGGGCTACACCTTC
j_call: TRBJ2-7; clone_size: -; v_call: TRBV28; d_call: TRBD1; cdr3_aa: CASSLPGQRLREQYF; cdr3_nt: TGTGCCAGCAGTTTGCCGGGACAGAGACTTCGCGAGCAGTACTTC
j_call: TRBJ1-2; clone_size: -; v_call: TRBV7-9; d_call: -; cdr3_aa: CASSLQADLYGYTF; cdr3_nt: TGTGCCAGCAGCCTACAGGCAGATCTCTATGGCTACACCTTC
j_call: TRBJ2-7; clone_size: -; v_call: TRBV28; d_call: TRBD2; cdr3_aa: CASSTPSGPYEQYF; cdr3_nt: TGTGCCAGCAGTACACCTAGCGGACCCTACGAGCAGTACTTC
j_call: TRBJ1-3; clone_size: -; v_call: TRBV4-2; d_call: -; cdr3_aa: CASSQDVAGLSGNTIYF; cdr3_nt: TGTGCCAGCAGCCAAGATGTGGCGGGACTCTCTGGAAACACCATATATTTT
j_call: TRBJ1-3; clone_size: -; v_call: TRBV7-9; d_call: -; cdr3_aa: CASSLAGISGNTIYF; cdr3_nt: TGTGCCAGCAGCTTAGCAGGGATCTCTGGAAACACCATATATTTT
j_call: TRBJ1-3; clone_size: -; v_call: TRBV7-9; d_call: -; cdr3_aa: CASSLGGPSSGNTIYF; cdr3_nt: TGTGCCAGCAGCTTGGGGGGCCCCAGCTCTGGAAACACCATATATTTT
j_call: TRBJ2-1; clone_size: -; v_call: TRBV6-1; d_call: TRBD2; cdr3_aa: CASSEGAGAYNEQFF; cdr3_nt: TGTGCCAGCAGTGAAGGGGCGGGGGCCTACAATGAGCAGTTCTTC
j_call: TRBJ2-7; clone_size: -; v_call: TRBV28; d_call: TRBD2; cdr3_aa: CASSTTSGSPYYEQYF; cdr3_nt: TGTGCCAGCAGTACAACTAGCGGGAGCCCCTACTACGAGCAGTACTTC
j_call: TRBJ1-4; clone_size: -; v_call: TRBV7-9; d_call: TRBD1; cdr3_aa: CASSSSDRGRFF; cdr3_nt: TGTGCCAGCAGCTCATCAGACAGGGGGAGGTTTTTT
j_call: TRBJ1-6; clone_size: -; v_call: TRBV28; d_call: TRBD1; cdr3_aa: CASSPLTGIRSPLHF; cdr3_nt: TGTGCCAGCAGTCCCTTGACAGGGATCCGCTCACCCCTCCACTTT
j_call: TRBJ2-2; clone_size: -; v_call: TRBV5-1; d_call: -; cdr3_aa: CASSLVGYGTGELFF; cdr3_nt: TGCGCCAGCAGCTTGGTGGGGTACGGCACCGGGGAGCTGTTTTTT
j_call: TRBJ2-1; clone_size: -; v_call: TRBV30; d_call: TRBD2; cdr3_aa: CAWAGLAGGNNEQFF; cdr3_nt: TGTGCCTGGGCCGGACTAGCGGGAGGGAACAATGAGCAGTTCTTC
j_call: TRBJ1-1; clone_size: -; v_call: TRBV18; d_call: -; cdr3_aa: CASSPGTPGGTEAFF; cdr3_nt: TGTGCCAGCTCGCCTGGGACTCCGGGTGGGACTGAAGCTTTCTTT
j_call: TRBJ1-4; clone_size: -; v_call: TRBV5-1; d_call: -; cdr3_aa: CASSLATDNEKLFF; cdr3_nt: TGCGCCAGCAGCTTGGCCACAGATAATGAAAAACTGTTTTTT
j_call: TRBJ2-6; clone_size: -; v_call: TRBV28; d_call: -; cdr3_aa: CASSSTSSGANVLTF; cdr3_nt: TGTGCCAGCAGTTCAACCTCCTCTGGGGCCAACGTCCTGACTTTC
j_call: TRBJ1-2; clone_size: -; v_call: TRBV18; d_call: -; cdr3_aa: CASSPSRGTNYGYTF; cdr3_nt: TGTGCCAGCTCACCTTCCCGGGGAACTAACTATGGCTACACCTTC
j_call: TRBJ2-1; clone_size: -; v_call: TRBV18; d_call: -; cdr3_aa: CASSGFGGNEQFF; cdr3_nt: TGTGCCAGCTCGGGGTTTGGGGGCAATGAGCAGTTCTTC
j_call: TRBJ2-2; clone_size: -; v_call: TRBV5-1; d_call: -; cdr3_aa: CASSLRGQGNGELFF; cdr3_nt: TGCGCCAGCAGCTTGCGAGGTCAGGGGAACGGGGAGCTGTTTTTT
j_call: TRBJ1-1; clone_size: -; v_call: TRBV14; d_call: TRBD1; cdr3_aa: CASSLRTGGLNTEAFF; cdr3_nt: TGTGCCAGCAGCCTTAGGACAGGGGGATTGAACACTGAAGCTTTCTTT
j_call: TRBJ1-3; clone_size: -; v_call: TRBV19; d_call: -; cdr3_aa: CASSSDRSGNTIYF; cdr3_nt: TGTGCCAGTAGCAGTGACAGATCTGGAAACACCATATATTTT
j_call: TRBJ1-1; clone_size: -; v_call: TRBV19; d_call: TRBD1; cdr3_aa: CASSIGRGRDTEAFF; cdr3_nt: TGTGCCAGTAGTATAGGCAGGGGGAGGGACACTGAAGCTTTCTTT
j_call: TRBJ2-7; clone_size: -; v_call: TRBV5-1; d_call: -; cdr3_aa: CASSRLGDLIPYEQYF; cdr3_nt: TGCGCCAGCAGCCGCCTGGGGGACTTAATTCCCTACGAGCAGTACTTC